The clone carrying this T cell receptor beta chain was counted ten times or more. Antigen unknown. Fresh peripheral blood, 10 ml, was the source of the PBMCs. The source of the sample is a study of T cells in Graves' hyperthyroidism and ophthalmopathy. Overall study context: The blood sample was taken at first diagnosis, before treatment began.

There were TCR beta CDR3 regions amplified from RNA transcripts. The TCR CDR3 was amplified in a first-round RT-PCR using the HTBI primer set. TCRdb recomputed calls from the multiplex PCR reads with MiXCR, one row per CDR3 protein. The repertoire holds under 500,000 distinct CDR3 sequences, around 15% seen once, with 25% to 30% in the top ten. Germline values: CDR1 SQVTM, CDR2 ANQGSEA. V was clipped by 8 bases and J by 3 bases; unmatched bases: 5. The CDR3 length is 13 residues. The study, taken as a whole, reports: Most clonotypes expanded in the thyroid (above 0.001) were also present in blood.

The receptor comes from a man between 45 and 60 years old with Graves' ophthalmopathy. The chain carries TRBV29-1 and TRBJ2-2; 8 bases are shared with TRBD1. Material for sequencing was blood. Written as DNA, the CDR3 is TGCAGCCCCAGGGGGCGCGACACCGGGGAGCTGTTTTTT. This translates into CSPRGRDTGELFF.